One and the same sample provided the 23 T cell receptor beta chains below, sequenced in a study of T cell changes during pregnancy in multiple sclerosis. Produced via immunoSEQ multiplex PCR; TCRdb's table is partial and in-frame only. The data show fewer than 15,000 clones, roughly 90% seen once. The source material was CD8+ T cells from peripheral blood mononuclear cells, sampled after pregnancy. These TCRs come from a female donor in good health, enrolled as a control in a pregnancy study.

The CDR3 nucleotides read TGTGCCAGCAGCGCTTTGGCGGGAGGGCCCTACGAGCAGTACTTC. The encoded protein is CASSALAGGPYEQYF. The chain joins TRBV5-4 to TRBJ2-7; 9 nucleotides agree with TRBD2. CDR1 and CDR2 (germline): SGHNT, YYREEE (reference sequence). The J segment lost 2 bases and the V segment lost 4 bases, leaving 7 bases of the junction unmatched. The CDR3 sequence is 15 residues long.

V is TRBV13 and J is TRBJ1-6; perhaps TRBD1 as D (6 bases). V lost 3 bases to trimming and J lost 10 bases, with 7 bases between them. Germline-derived CDR1 and CDR2 are PRHDT and FYEKMQ (reference sequence). This CDR3 is built from 12 residues. CDR3 coding DNA: TGTGCCAGCAGCTTGGGGGCGTCACCCCTCCACTTT. It codes for CASSLGASPLHF.

This clone was recorded only once. The gene calls are TRBV6-5 and TRBJ2-7; 9 bases agree with TRBD1. Germline CDR1 and CDR2: MNHEY and SVGAGI. The CDR3 totals 16 residues. Germline trimming cut 0 bases from V and 2 bases from J; bases unmatched to any gene: 5. The CDR3 DNA reads as TGTGCCAGCAGTTACTCGCCGGACAGGGGTACCTACGAGCAGTACTTC. Translating it yields CASSYSPDRGTYEQYF.

The chain links TRBV15 to TRBJ2-7, with TRBD1 as a possible D gene (6 bases). Germline V gene data show CDR1 as LNHNV and CDR2 as YYDKDF (reference sequence). There are 12 residues in the CDR3. V was trimmed by 4 bases and J by 6 bases, leaving 10 bases between them. This CDR3 reads CATSKQGSEQYF. The DNA of the CDR3 is TGTGCCACCAGCAAACAGGGATCCGAGCAGTACTTC.

The gene calls are TRBV5-6 and TRBJ2-2; 8 bases match TRBD2. This CDR3 region has 16 residues. V lost 2 bases to trimming and J lost 2 bases; unmatched junction nucleotides: 5. Germline loops: CDR1 SGHDT, CDR2 YYEEEE. The DNA of the CDR3 is TGTGCCAGCAGCTTTAGCGGGGTAATAAACACCGGGGAGCTGTTTTTT. This translates into CASSFSGVINTGELFF.

The chain is built from TRBV29-1 and TRBJ1-2, with 7 bases that match TRBD1. Germline loops: CDR1 SQVTM, CDR2 ANQGSEA. This CDR3 spans 15 amino acids. V shed 0 bases, J shed 5 bases, and the junction held 9 bases outside the gene matches. Here the CDR3 DNA reads TGCAGCGTTGAAGATTCTGGACAGGAGGTATATGGCTACACCTTC. Protein product: CSVEDSGQEVYGYTF.

This chain joins TRBV13 and TRBJ2-7; D is perhaps TRBD2 (5 bases). The V gene's germline CDR1 is PRHDT and CDR2 FYEKMQ (reference sequence). The V gene lost 5 bases and the J gene lost 3 bases, with 17 bases spanning the gap. The CDR3 runs 15 residues. In DNA form, the CDR3 reads TGTGCCAGCAGCCTACTGACTACCGGTGGCTACGAGCAGTACTTC. Protein: CASSLLTTGGYEQYF.

This clone was counted once. This rearrangement joins TRBV28 to TRBJ2-2; D not certain. Germline V gene sequence: CDR1 MDHEN, CDR2 SYDVKM. V lost 3 bases and J 6 bases, leaving 11 bases between the germline ends. The CDR3 is 14 residues long. In DNA, the CDR3 is TGTGCCAGCAGTTTCGATAGTAACGCCGGGGAGCTGTTTTTT. Residues: CASSFDSNAGELFF.

The CDR3, as DNA: TGCAGCGCCGCTAGCGGGGTAAACACAGATACGCAGTATTTT. It specifies CSAASGVNTDTQYF. The rearrangement joins TRBV29-1 to TRBJ2-3; TRBD2 matches 9 bases. Unmatched junction bases numbered 7, after V lost 7 bases and J lost 2 bases. This CDR3 region has 14 residues. In germline, CDR1 is SQVTM, CDR2 ANQGSEA.

The genes are TRBV27 and TRBJ1-6; 7 nucleotides match TRBD1. Germline V gene lookup returns CDR1 MNHEY and CDR2 SMNVEV (reference sequence). The CDR3 is made up of 14 amino acids. V shed 5 bases, J shed 5 bases, and the junction held 3 bases outside the gene matches. This CDR3 is CASSPGQNNSPLHF. CDR3 nucleotide sequence: TGTGCCAGCAGTCCGGGACAGAATAATTCACCCCTCCACTTT.

J is TRBJ1-2 and V is TRBV5-8; D is ambiguous. The CDR3 totals 13 residues. The V gene lost 0 bases and the J gene lost 4 bases, with 7 bases spanning the gap. Germline CDR1 SGHTS, CDR2 YDEGEE. The CDR3 spells CASSLGTAYGYTF. For the CDR3, the DNA is TGTGCCAGCAGCTTGGGTACAGCCTATGGCTACACCTTC.

The genes are TRBV7-8 and TRBJ2-7; a weak D match, TRBD2 (5 bases). The V gene lost 3 bases and the J gene lost 2 bases, with 8 bases spanning the gap. The length of the CDR3 is 13 residues. Germline V gene lookup returns CDR1 SGHVS and CDR2 FQNEAQ. CDR3 amino acids: CASSFRGTYEQYF. The CDR3 region has the DNA TGTGCCAGCAGCTTTCGGGGTACCTACGAGCAGTACTTC. Using reference TRBV7-8 and TRBJ2-7 for the parts outside the CDR3, the full variable domain is GAGVSQSPRYKVAKRGQDVALRCDPISGHVSLFWYQQALGQGPEFLTYFQNEAQLDKSGLPSDRFFAERPEGSVSTLKIQRTQQEDSAVYLCASSFRGTYEQYFGPGTRLTVT.

The J gene is TRBJ1-6, the V gene TRBV27; D not resolved. Germline loops: CDR1 MNHEY, CDR2 SMNVEV (reference sequence). V lost 3 bases, J lost 6 bases, and 9 bases lay in between. This CDR3 is 14 amino acids long. DNA for the CDR3: TGTGCCAGCAGTTTCGGGGAGGGTAATTCACCCCTCCACTTT. It encodes CASSFGEGNSPLHF.

The J gene is TRBJ2-3, the V gene TRBV7-9, with 7 bases lining up with TRBD1. Per germline, CDR1 SEHNR and CDR2 FQNEAQ (reference sequence). V lost 5 bases to trimming and J lost 2 bases; unmatched junction nucleotides: 10. The CDR3 sequence is 16 residues long. The CDR3 is CASSQFGTVDTDTQYF. In nucleotides, the CDR3 is TGTGCCAGCAGCCAATTCGGGACAGTCGACACAGATACGCAGTATTTT.

V and J are TRBV2 and TRBJ2-5; 8 bases match TRBD2. V trimming: 8 bases; J trimming: 2 bases; junction bases outside the gene matches: 7. There are 14 residues in the CDR3. Germline lookup yields CDR1 SNHLY and CDR2 FYNNEI. The CDR3 DNA reads TGTGCCAGCCGGGGGGGGGTCCTACAAGAGACCCAGTACTTC. Its translation: CASRGGVLQETQYF.

The count of this clone is one. The rearrangement uses TRBV2 and TRBJ2-2; D may be TRBD2 (5 bases). V lost 7 bases, J lost 1 base, and 10 bases lay in between. Per germline, CDR1 SNHLY and CDR2 FYNNEI. The CDR3 length is 14 residues. The CDR3 region is CASIGLMNTGELFF. The DNA of the CDR3 is TGTGCCAGCATCGGACTGATGAACACCGGGGAGCTGTTTTTT.

This chain uses TRBV4-2 with TRBJ2-7; 10 bases align to TRBD2. The CDR3 runs 16 residues. The ends lost 0 bases at V and 2 bases at J; junction bases unmatched: 4. In germline, CDR1 is LGHNA, CDR2 YNFKEQ. Written as DNA, the CDR3 is TGTGCCAGCAGCCAAGACATCCTAGCGGGAGCCTACGAGCAGTACTTC. It encodes CASSQDILAGAYEQYF.

This clone was seen only once. V and J are TRBV11-2 and TRBJ2-7; 8 nucleotides agree with TRBD2. Trimming at V came to 5 bases and at J to 0 bases, leaving 9 bases not matched to a gene. The germline gives CDR1 SGHAT, CDR2 FQNNGV. This CDR3 spans 16 amino acids. The CDR3 is CASSPPLAGISYEQYF. DNA for the CDR3: TGTGCCAGCAGCCCCCCCTTAGCGGGAATCTCCTACGAGCAGTACTTC. Complete variable domain (other parts from reference TRBV11-2 and TRBJ2-7): EAGVAQSPRYKIIEKRQSVAFWCNPISGHATLYWYQQILGQGPKLLIQFQNNGVVDDSQLPKDRFSAERLKGVDSTLKIQPAKLEDSAVYLCASSPPLAGISYEQYFGPGTRLTVT.

The chain couples TRBV4-1 to TRBJ2-7; 7 bases line up with TRBD1. This CDR3 contains 15 residues. The V and J ends lost 9 bases and 5 bases, in that order; junction bases with no gene match: 16. Germline V gene sequence: CDR1 MGHRA, CDR2 YSYEKL. CDR3 coding DNA: TGCGCCAGTCTAACCCCGGGACAGCTTTCGGACGAGCAGTACTTC. Amino acids: CASLTPGQLSDEQYF.

The V gene is TRBV11-2, the J gene TRBJ2-1; tentatively, D is TRBD2 (5 bases). The germline V gene has CDR1 SGHAT and CDR2 FQNNGV. The CDR3 covers 15 residues. The V end lost 4 bases, the J end lost 6 bases, and 16 bases lay between the germline ends. CDR3 bases: TGTGCCAGCAGCTCCCAGGACGGGATAAGCAATGAGCAGTTCTTC. It yields the protein CASSSQDGISNEQFF.

The rearrangement uses TRBV7-9 and TRBJ2-3; 11 bases are shared with TRBD2. V lost 4 bases to trimming and J lost 3 bases; unmatched junction nucleotides: 9. Germline V gene data show CDR1 as SEHNR and CDR2 as FQNEAQ (reference sequence). The CDR3 is 17 amino acids. The CDR3 protein is CASSSLLGTSGTDTQYF. CDR3 nucleotides: TGTGCCAGCAGCTCCTTATTAGGGACTAGCGGAACAGATACGCAGTATTTT.

The CDR3 nucleotides are TGTGCCAGTCAAGCTTATAGGGGGAACACCGGGGAGCTGTTTTTT. Translated: CASQAYRGNTGELFF. The gene calls are TRBV11-2 and TRBJ2-2; D possibly corresponds to TRBD1 (5 bases). V gave up 9 bases and J gave up 1 base, with 15 bases separating them. Germline loops: CDR1 SGHAT, CDR2 FQNNGV. This CDR3 has 15 residues.

The rearrangement links TRBV28 to TRBJ2-7; 8 nucleotides line up with TRBD1. Trimming took 4 bases from V and 5 from J; bases not matched to a gene: 4. The CDR3 consists of 13 residues. Germline V gene data show CDR1 as MDHEN and CDR2 as SYDVKM. The CDR3 coding sequence is TGTGCCAGCAGTTGGACAGGGCTGGACGAGCAGTACTTC. Its translation is CASSWTGLDEQYF.